Below, 23 T cell receptor beta chains from the same sample are listed, as sequenced in a study of Tregs in tolerant kidney transplant recipients. TCRdb's copy holds only in-frame clones and misses some; the assay was immunoSEQ multiplex PCR. The top ten hold less than 0.75% of the sample, which has about 240,000 clones, 65% to 85% seen once. The sequenced material came from CD4+ T cells from blood. Source of these receptors: a human donor in good health.

This clone was counted only a few times. The rearrangement joins TRBV5-1 to TRBJ2-1; TRBD2 aligns across 11 bases. This CDR3 has 19 amino acids. V shed 0 bases and J 0 bases; nucleotides not matched to a gene: 8. Germline assignment: CDR1 SGHRS and CDR2 YFSETQ. The CDR3 bases are TGCGCCAGCAGCTTGGCCTCGACTAGCGGGGTGGGCTCCTACAATGAGCAGTTCTTC. Its protein is CASSLASTSGVGSYNEQFF. Complete variable domain (other parts from reference TRBV5-1 and TRBJ2-1): KAGVTQTPRYLIKTRGQQVTLSCSPISGHRSVSWYQQTPGQGLQFLFEYFSETQRNKGNFPGRFSGRQFSNSRSEMNVSTLELGDSALYLCASSLASTSGVGSYNEQFFGPGTRLTVL.

Here the CDR3 reads CASSQLGVGAFF. The CDR3 DNA follows: TGCGCCAGCAGCCAACTAGGGGTCGGGGCTTTCTTT. This chain links TRBV4-1 with TRBJ1-1; the D gene is possibly TRBD1 (5 bases). The CDR3 extends over 12 amino acids. The V and J ends lost 2 bases and 11 bases respectively, with 12 bases between them. The germline gives CDR1 MGHRA, CDR2 YSYEKL.

This clone was observed a few times. The chain couples TRBV10-3 to TRBJ1-5; D is undetermined. The CDR3 covers 14 residues. Germline lookup yields CDR1 ENHRY and CDR2 SYGVKD. Trimming removed 3 bases from V and 0 bases from J, with 6 bases in between. This CDR3 reads CAISDQNSNQPQHF. The CDR3, as DNA: TGTGCCATCAGTGACCAGAATAGCAATCAGCCCCAGCATTTT.

This clone was seen a few times. This chain links TRBV11-2 with TRBJ2-1; 8 nucleotides align to TRBD2. Germline lookup yields CDR1 SGHAT and CDR2 FQNNGV. Trimming removed 6 bases from V and 7 bases from J; junction bases left unmatched: 14. The CDR3 has 16 residues. The CDR3 reads CASSARRSGVGNEQFF. The CDR3 nucleotides read TGTGCCAGCAGTGCCAGGCGTAGCGGGGTTGGTAATGAGCAGTTCTTC.

This chain joins TRBV18 and TRBJ1-1; 8 bases line up with TRBD1. Germline lookup yields CDR1 KGHSH and CDR2 LQKENI. CDR3 length equals 14 residues. The ends lost 3 bases at V and 7 bases at J; junction bases unmatched: 7. CDR3 residues: CASSPQDREYEAFF. The DNA for the CDR3 is TGTGCCAGCTCACCCCAGGACAGGGAATATGAAGCTTTCTTT.

The chain carries TRBV2 and TRBJ2-7, with D possibly TRBD1 on 6 matching bases. Germline V gene sequence: CDR1 SNHLY, CDR2 FYNNEI. Trimming took off 11 bases at V and 3 bases at J, with 17 bases between the two ends. This CDR3 has 13 amino acids. CDR3 in amino acids: CAGKLTGVYEQYF. CDR3 nucleotide sequence: TGTGCCGGCAAGCTGACAGGAGTCTACGAGCAGTACTTC.

The chain has TRBV7-9 and TRBJ1-2; weak D call: TRBD1 (6 bases). The germline CDR1 and CDR2 sequences are SEHNR and FQNEAQ (reference sequence). V lost 5 bases, J lost 4 bases, and 17 bases lay in between. This CDR3 has 15 residues. The CDR3 DNA reads as TGTGCCAGCAGCGCCCAACAGGGAATCTCCTATGGCTACACCTTC. Its protein product is CASSAQQGISYGYTF.

The chain carries TRBV11-3 and TRBJ2-3; D gene unclear. The V gene's germline CDR1 is SGHNT and CDR2 YENEEA. There are 14 residues in the CDR3. The V gene lost 0 bases and the J gene lost 3 bases, with 7 bases spanning the gap. The CDR3 nucleotides are TGTGCCAGCAGCTTAGATCTTATAACAGATACGCAGTATTTT. Translation gives CASSLDLITDTQYF. The full variable domain, with the rest looked up from reference TRBV11-3 and TRBJ2-3, is EAGVVQSPRYKIIEKKQPVAFWCNPISGHNTLYWYLQNLGQGPELLIRYENEEAVDDSQLPKDRFSAERLKGVDSTLKIQPAELGDSAVYLCASSLDLITDTQYFGPGTRLTVL.

This clone was observed a single time. The chain employs TRBV10-3 and TRBJ2-7, with 7 bases aligning to TRBD2. The CDR3 length is 13 residues. V shed 8 bases and J 0 bases; nucleotides not matched to a gene: 4. CDR1 is ENHRY, CDR2 SYGVKD, per germline. The CDR3 protein is CAIGASGSYEQYF. CDR3 DNA sequence: TGTGCCATCGGGGCTAGCGGCTCCTACGAGCAGTACTTC.

This clone was detected a few times. V is TRBV7-2 and J is TRBJ1-2; 9 nucleotides match TRBD1. Germline V gene lookup returns CDR1 SGHTA and CDR2 FQGNSA. This CDR3 has 16 residues. V was pared by 5 bases and J by 8 bases, with 15 bases of the junction left unmatched. The CDR3 DNA reads as TGTGCCAGCAGCCGGGACAGGGTGATAGCCCCGGGGGGCTACACCTTC. Amino acids: CASSRDRVIAPGGYTF.

This clone was counted a single time. The chain combines TRBV7-8 with TRBJ2-1, with 14 bases fitting TRBD2. Germline V gene lookup returns CDR1 SGHVS and CDR2 FQNEAQ. V shed 2 bases and J 5 bases; nucleotides not matched to a gene: 8. This CDR3 has 18 amino acids. The CDR3 DNA follows: TGTGCCAGCAGCTTATCCCCGACTAGCGGGAGGGCCCACAATGAGCAGTTCTTC. This gives the protein CASSLSPTSGRAHNEQFF.

J is TRBJ2-7 and V is TRBV13; 10 bases are a match to TRBD1. The V and J ends lost 3 bases and 4 bases, in that order; junction bases with no gene match: 3. CDR1 is PRHDT, CDR2 FYEKMQ, per germline (reference sequence). This CDR3 is 14 amino acids long. CDR3 sequence reads: CASSLDRGFYEQYF. CDR3 nucleotides: TGTGCCAGCAGCTTGGACAGGGGGTTTTACGAGCAGTACTTC.

The DNA of the CDR3 is TGTGCCAGCAGCCGGGCTCCCGGGACAGGGTACACAGATACGCAGTATTTT. This encodes CASSRAPGTGYTDTQYF. The rearrangement joins TRBV7-9 to TRBJ2-3, with 9 positions matching TRBD1. This CDR3 is 17 amino acids long. The V gene end was trimmed by 5 bases and the J gene end by 2 bases; junction bases not matched to a gene: 11. CDR1 and CDR2 (germline): SEHNR, FQNEAQ (reference sequence).

The chain carries TRBV6-1 and TRBJ1-4; 7 positions agree with TRBD1. Per the germline V gene, CDR1 is MNHNS and CDR2 is SASEGT. The CDR3 is made up of 15 amino acids. Unmatched junction bases numbered 11, after V lost 6 bases and J lost 7 bases. The CDR3 DNA reads as TGTGCCAGCAGAGATCGGACAGGTCGGGGTGAAAAACTGTTTTTT. Protein: CASRDRTGRGEKLFF.

The chain has TRBV10-3 and TRBJ1-1; D uncertain. V gave up 3 bases and J gave up 6 bases, with 17 bases separating them. The CDR3 has 15 residues. Germline V lookup: CDR1 ENHRY, CDR2 SYGVKD. DNA for the CDR3: TGTGCCATCAGTGATTCAAACGCAGGTGGGGCTGAAGCTTTCTTT. This sequence encodes CAISDSNAGGAEAFF.

This chain connects TRBV11-2 to TRBJ1-1, with D tentatively TRBD1 (6 bases). The V and J ends lost 1 base and 3 bases respectively, with 12 bases between them. CDR1 is SGHAT, CDR2 FQNNGV, per germline. This CDR3 is built from 15 residues. The CDR3 sequence: CASSLVPGADTEAFF. The CDR3 nucleotides read TGTGCCAGCAGCTTAGTGCCAGGGGCGGACACTGAAGCTTTCTTT.

The chain recombines TRBV7-6 with TRBJ2-5; the match to TRBD2 covers 7 bases. The V segment lost 3 bases and the J segment 3 bases; nucleotides outside the gene matches: 4. Germline V gene sequence: CDR1 SGHVS, CDR2 FNYEAQ. This CDR3 is 14 amino acids long. The DNA of the CDR3 is TGTGCCAGCAGCTTTTCGGGGACTAAAGAGACCCAGTACTTC. Protein product: CASSFSGTKETQYF. Full variable domain (remainder filled in from reference TRBV7-6 and TRBJ2-5): GAGVSQSPRYKVTKRGQDVALRCDPISGHVSLYWYRQALGQGPEFLTYFNYEAQQDKSGLPNDRFSAERPEGSISTLTIQRTEQRDSAMYRCASSFSGTKETQYFGPGTRLLVL.

The CDR3: CASSNWKGGNTIYF. CDR3 DNA sequence: TGTGCCAGTAGTAATTGGAAGGGAGGAAACACCATATATTTT. The chain carries TRBV19 and TRBJ1-3; no reliable D call. V was trimmed by 4 bases and J by 4 bases, leaving 11 bases between them. There are 14 residues in the CDR3. Germline loops: CDR1 LNHDA, CDR2 SQIVND (reference sequence).

This chain connects TRBV6-6 to TRBJ1-1; 10 nucleotides line up with TRBD1. V lost 4 bases to trimming and J lost 3 bases; unmatched junction nucleotides: 5. Germline loops: CDR1 MNHNY, CDR2 SVGAGI (reference sequence). This CDR3 spans 15 amino acids. The CDR3: CASSFLTGGDTEAFF. The CDR3 region has the DNA TGTGCCAGCAGTTTTTTGACAGGGGGCGACACTGAAGCTTTCTTT.

The table lists this clone with a count of one. This chain joins TRBV15 and TRBJ2-5, with 9 bases identical to TRBD1. Trimming removed 0 bases from V and 3 bases from J; junction bases left unmatched: 8. The CDR3 runs to 17 residues. Per germline, CDR1 LNHNV and CDR2 YYDKDF (reference sequence). CDR3 sequence: CATSRDLRQGDKETQYF. DNA of the CDR3: TGTGCCACCAGCAGAGATCTAAGACAGGGGGATAAAGAGACCCAGTACTTC.

The chain combines TRBV7-2 with TRBJ1-3; 7 bases are shared with TRBD1. Looked up from germline, CDR1 is SGHTA and CDR2 is FQGNSA. The CDR3 runs to 16 residues. Germline trimming cut 0 bases from V and 3 bases from J; bases unmatched to any gene: 5. The CDR3 protein is CASSLAAGGGGNTIYF. In nucleotides, the CDR3 is TGTGCCAGCAGCTTAGCGGCAGGGGGGGGTGGAAACACCATATATTTT.

The genes are TRBV7-6 and TRBJ2-5; D is unresolved. The CDR3 is 12 residues long. V lost 5 bases and J 0 bases, leaving 4 bases between the germline ends. Per the germline V gene, CDR1 is SGHVS and CDR2 is FNYEAQ. The CDR3: CASSPYQETQYF. CDR3 coding DNA: TGTGCCAGCAGCCCGTACCAAGAGACCCAGTACTTC.

V gene TRBV19 combines with J gene TRBJ2-7; 9 nucleotides agree with TRBD2. V was pared by 4 bases and J by 6 bases, with 10 bases of the junction left unmatched. The CDR3 is 15 residues long. Germline CDR1 LNHDA, CDR2 SQIVND (reference sequence). CDR3 nucleotides: TGTGCCAGTAGTAAGGGGCGGGAGGGCCAACGCGAGCAGTACTTC. It specifies CASSKGREGQREQYF.